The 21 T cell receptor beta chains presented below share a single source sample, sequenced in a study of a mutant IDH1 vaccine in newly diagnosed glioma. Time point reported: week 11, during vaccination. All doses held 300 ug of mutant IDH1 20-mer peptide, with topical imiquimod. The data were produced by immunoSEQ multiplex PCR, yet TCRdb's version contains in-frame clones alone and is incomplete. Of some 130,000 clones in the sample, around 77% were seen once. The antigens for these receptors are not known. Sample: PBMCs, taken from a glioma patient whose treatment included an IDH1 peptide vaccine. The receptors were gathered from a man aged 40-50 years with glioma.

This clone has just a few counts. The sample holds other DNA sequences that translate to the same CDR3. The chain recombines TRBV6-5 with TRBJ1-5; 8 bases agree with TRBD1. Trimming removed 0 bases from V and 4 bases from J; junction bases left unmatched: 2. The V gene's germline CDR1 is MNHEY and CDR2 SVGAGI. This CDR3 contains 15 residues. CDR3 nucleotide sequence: TGTGCCAGCAGTTACTCAGGACAGGGAAATCAGCCCCAGCATTTT. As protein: CASSYSGQGNQPQHF.

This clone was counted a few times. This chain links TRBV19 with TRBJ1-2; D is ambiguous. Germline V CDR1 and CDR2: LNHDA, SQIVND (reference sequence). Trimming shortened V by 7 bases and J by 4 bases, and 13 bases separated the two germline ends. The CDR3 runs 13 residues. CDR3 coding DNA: TGTGCCAGTACCCGTGGAGGGTTCTATGGCTACACCTTC. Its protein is CASTRGGFYGYTF.

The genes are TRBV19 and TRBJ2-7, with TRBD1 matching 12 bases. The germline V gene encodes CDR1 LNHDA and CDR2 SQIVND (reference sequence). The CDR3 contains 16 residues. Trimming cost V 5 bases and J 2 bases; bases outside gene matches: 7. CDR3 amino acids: CASSPGTGGFAYEQYF. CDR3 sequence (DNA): TGTGCCAGTAGTCCAGGGACAGGGGGCTTCGCCTACGAGCAGTACTTC.

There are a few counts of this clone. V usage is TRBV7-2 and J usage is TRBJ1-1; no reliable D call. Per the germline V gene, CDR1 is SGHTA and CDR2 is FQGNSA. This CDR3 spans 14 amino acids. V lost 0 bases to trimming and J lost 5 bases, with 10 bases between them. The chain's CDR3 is CASSLAPGVTEAFF. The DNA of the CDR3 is TGTGCCAGCAGCTTAGCCCCGGGAGTTACTGAAGCTTTCTTT.

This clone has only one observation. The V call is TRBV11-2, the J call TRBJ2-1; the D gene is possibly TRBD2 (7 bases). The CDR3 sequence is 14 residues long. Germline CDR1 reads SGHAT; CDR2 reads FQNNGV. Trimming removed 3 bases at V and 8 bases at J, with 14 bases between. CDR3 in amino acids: CASSLEGGPDEQFF. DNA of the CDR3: TGTGCCAGCAGCTTGGAGGGGGGGCCCGATGAGCAGTTCTTC.

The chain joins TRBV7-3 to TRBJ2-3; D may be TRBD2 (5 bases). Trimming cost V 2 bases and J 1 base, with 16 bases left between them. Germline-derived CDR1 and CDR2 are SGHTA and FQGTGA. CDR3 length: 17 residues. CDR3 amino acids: CASSLGPTTMGTDTQYF. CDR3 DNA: TGTGCCAGCAGCTTAGGACCGACTACGATGGGCACAGATACGCAGTATTTT.

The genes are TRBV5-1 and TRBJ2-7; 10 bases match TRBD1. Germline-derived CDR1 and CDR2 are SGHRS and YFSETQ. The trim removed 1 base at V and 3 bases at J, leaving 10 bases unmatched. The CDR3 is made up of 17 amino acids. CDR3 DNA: TGCGCCAGCAGCTTGCAGGCCCCCGGGACAGGGGTCTACGAGCAGTACTTC. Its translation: CASSLQAPGTGVYEQYF.

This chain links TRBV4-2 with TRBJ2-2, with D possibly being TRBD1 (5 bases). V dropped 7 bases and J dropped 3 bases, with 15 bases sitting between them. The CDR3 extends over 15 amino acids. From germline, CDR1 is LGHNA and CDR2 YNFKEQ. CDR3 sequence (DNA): TGTGCCAGCACCACCCTACAAGGGGACACCGGGGAGCTGTTTTTT. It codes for CASTTLQGDTGELFF.

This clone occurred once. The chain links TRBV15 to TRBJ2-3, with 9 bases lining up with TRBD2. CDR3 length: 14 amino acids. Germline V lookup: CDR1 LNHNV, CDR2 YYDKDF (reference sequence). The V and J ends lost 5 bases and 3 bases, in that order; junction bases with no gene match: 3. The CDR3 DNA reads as TGTGCCACCAGCTTCAGCGGGGGGACAGATACGCAGTATTTT. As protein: CATSFSGGTDTQYF.

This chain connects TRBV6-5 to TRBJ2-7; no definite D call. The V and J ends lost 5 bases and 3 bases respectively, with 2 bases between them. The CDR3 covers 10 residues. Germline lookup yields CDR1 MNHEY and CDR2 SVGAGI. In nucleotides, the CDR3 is TGTGCCAGCAGTGACTACGAGCAGTACTTC. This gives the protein CASSDYEQYF.

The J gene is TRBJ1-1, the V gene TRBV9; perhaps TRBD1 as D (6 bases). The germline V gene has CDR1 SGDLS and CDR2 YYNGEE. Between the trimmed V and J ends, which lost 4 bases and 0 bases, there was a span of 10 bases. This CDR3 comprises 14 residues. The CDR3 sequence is CASSSTGLNTEAFF. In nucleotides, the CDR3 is TGTGCCAGCAGCTCTACAGGGCTGAACACTGAAGCTTTCTTT. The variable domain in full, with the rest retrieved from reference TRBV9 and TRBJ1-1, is DSGVTQTPKHLITATGQRVTLRCSPRSGDLSVYWYQQSLDQGLQFLIQYYNGEERAKGNILERFSAQQFPDLHSELNLSSLELGDSALYFCASSSTGLNTEAFFGQGTRLTVV.

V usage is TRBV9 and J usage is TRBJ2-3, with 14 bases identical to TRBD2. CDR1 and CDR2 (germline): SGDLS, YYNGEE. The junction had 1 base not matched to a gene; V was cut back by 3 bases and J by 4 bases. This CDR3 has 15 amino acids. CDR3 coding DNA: TGTGCCAGCAGCGCGGGACTAGCGGGGGCAGATACGCAGTATTTT. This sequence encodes CASSAGLAGADTQYF.

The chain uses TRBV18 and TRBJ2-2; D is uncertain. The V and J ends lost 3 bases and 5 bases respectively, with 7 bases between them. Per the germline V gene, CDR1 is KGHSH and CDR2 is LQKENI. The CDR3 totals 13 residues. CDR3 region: CASSPDGTGELFF. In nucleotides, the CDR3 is TGTGCCAGCTCACCTGACGGAACCGGGGAGCTGTTTTTT.

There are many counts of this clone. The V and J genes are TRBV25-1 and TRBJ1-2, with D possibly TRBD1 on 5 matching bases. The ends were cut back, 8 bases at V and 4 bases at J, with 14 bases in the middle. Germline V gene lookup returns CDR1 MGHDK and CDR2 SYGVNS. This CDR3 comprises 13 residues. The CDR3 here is CASSGGALYGYTF. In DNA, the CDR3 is TGTGCCAGCTCGGGGGGAGCCCTCTATGGCTACACCTTC.

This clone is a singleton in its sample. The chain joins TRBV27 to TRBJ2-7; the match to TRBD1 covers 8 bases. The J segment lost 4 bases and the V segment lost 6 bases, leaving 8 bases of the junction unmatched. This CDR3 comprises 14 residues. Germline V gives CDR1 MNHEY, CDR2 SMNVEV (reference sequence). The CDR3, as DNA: TGTGCCAGCAGCTCGGTACAGGGGGTTTACGAGCAGTACTTC. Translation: CASSSVQGVYEQYF.

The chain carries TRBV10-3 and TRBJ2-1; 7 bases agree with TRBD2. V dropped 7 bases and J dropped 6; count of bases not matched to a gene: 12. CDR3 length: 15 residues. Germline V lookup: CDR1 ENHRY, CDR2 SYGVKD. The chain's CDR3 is CAINNPGEGTNEQFF. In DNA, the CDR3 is TGTGCCATCAACAACCCCGGGGAGGGGACCAATGAGCAGTTCTTC.

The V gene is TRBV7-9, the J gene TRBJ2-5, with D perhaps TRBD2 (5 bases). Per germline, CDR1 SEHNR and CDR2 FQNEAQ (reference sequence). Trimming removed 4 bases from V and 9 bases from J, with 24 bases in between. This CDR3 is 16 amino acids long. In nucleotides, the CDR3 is TGTGCCAGCAGCTCAACAGACCCTAATAGCAGGAGGCCCCAGTACTTC. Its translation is CASSSTDPNSRRPQYF.

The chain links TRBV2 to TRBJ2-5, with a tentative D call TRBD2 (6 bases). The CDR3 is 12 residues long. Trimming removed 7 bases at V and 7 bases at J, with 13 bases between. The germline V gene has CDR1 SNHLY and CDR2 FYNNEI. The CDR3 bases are TGTGCCAGCAAGGGCGGGGTCCGGACCCAGTACTTC. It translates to CASKGGVRTQYF.

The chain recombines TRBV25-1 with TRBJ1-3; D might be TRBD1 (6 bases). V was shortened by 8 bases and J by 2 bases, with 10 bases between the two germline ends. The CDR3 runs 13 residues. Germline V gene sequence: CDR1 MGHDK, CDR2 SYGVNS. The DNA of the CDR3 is TGTGCCAGCGGGTACAGGGCTGGAAACACCATATATTTT. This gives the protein CASGYRAGNTIYF.

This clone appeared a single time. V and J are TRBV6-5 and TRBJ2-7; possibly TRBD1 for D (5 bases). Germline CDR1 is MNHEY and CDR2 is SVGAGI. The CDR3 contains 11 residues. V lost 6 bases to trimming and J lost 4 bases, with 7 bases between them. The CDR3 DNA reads TGTGCCAGCAGCGACAGATACGAGCAGTACTTC. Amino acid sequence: CASSDRYEQYF.

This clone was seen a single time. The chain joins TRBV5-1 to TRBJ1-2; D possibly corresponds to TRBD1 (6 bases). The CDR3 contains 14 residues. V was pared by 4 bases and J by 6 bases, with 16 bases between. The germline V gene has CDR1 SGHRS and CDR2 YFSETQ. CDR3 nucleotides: TGCGCCAGCAGCCTCCCGCTGGACAGCCATGGCTACACCTTC. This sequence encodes CASSLPLDSHGYTF.